The 20 T cell receptor beta chains in this list originate from one sample, sequenced in a study of blood T cell repertoires in COVID-19. The repertoire was sequenced with immunoSEQ multiplex PCR; TCRdb's copy has only in-frame clones and lacks some. The table lists around 19,000 clones, more than 80% of them singletons, with approximately 5.9% in the top ten. Sequencing was done on a sample of peripheral blood. All receptors come from a human donor in a cohort sampled during active COVID-19.

V is TRBV11-2 and J is TRBJ1-6; tentative D call: TRBD1 (5 bases). V gave up 3 bases and J gave up 6 bases, with 9 bases separating them. Per the germline V gene, CDR1 is SGHAT and CDR2 is FQNNGV. The CDR3 length is 14 residues. The CDR3 sequence: CASSLTEANSPLHF. CDR3 DNA: TGTGCCAGCAGCTTGACAGAAGCTAATTCACCCCTCCACTTT.

This chain joins TRBV11-3 and TRBJ1-2; a possible D gene is TRBD1 (5 bases). The V gene lost 0 bases and the J gene lost 0 bases, with 8 bases spanning the gap. The CDR3 covers 15 residues. CDR1 SGHNT and CDR2 YENEEA come from the germline V gene. The CDR3 spells CASSLDQGANYGYTF. Here the CDR3 DNA reads TGTGCCAGCAGCTTAGATCAGGGCGCTAACTATGGCTACACCTTC. The entire variable domain, with the rest obtained from reference TRBV11-3 and TRBJ1-2, is as follows: EAGVVQSPRYKIIEKKQPVAFWCNPISGHNTLYWYLQNLGQGPELLIRYENEEAVDDSQLPKDRFSAERLKGVDSTLKIQPAELGDSAVYLCASSLDQGANYGYTFGSGTRLTVV.

The V and J genes are TRBV7-9 and TRBJ2-3; 12 nucleotides line up with TRBD2. J gave up 5 bases and V 5 bases, and 8 bases lay outside the gene matches. Germline CDR1 is SEHNR and CDR2 is FQNEAQ (reference sequence). This CDR3 contains 16 residues. The CDR3 sequence: CASSLGLAGTIDTQYF. Here the CDR3 DNA reads TGTGCCAGCAGCCTGGGACTAGCGGGTACGATAGATACGCAGTATTTT. The full variable domain, in which reference TRBV7-9 and TRBJ2-3 provide the parts outside the CDR3, is DTGVSQNPRHKITKRGQNVTFRCDPISEHNRLYWYRQTLGQGPEFLTYFQNEAQLEKSRLLSDRFSAERPKGSFSTLEIQRTEQGDSAMYLCASSLGLAGTIDTQYFGPGTRLTVL.

This chain links TRBV28 with TRBJ1-1, with unresolved D. Germline V CDR1 and CDR2: MDHEN, SYDVKM. The CDR3 is 12 amino acids. V dropped 4 bases and J dropped 5 bases, with 8 bases sitting between them. The CDR3 sequence: CASSWTGTEAFF. For the CDR3, the DNA is TGTGCCAGCAGTTGGACGGGGACTGAAGCTTTCTTT.

The rearrangement links TRBV6-1 to TRBJ1-5; a possible D gene is TRBD1 (5 bases). CDR3 length: 15 amino acids. Between the trimmed V and J ends, which lost 1 base and 0 bases, there was a span of 7 bases. Per germline, CDR1 MNHNS and CDR2 SASEGT. In DNA form, the CDR3 reads TGTGCCAGCAGTGAAGACAGGACTAGCAATCAGCCCCAGCATTTT. Encoded protein: CASSEDRTSNQPQHF.

This chain joins TRBV5-1 and TRBJ1-2, with 8 bases aligning to TRBD1. This CDR3 comprises 14 residues. CDR1 SGHRS and CDR2 YFSETQ come from the germline V gene. Trimming removed 4 bases from V and 5 bases from J; junction bases left unmatched: 7. CDR3: CASSAGQGLYGYTF. In DNA form, the CDR3 reads TGCGCCAGCAGCGCTGGACAGGGATTGTATGGCTACACCTTC.

The rearrangement joins TRBV5-6 to TRBJ2-1, with D perhaps TRBD1 (5 bases). In germline, CDR1 is SGHDT, CDR2 YYEEEE. CDR3 size: 12 residues. V was clipped by 3 bases and J by 7 bases, with 8 bases between them. CDR3 in amino acids: CASSSQANEQFF. The DNA of the CDR3 is TGTGCCAGCAGCTCACAGGCGAATGAGCAGTTCTTC.

The gene calls are TRBV13 and TRBJ2-1, with TRBD2 identical over 13 bases. V was pared by 0 bases and J by 5 bases, with 4 bases of the junction left unmatched. CDR3 size: 17 residues. Per the germline V gene, CDR1 is PRHDT and CDR2 is FYEKMQ (reference sequence). CDR3: CASSLGQGLAGDNEQFF. The CDR3 DNA reads TGTGCCAGCAGCTTAGGCCAAGGACTAGCGGGAGACAATGAGCAGTTCTTC.

The CDR3 DNA reads TGTGCCAGCAGCTTATCCGGGACAGGGGGCTATGGCTACACCTTC. Its translation: CASSLSGTGGYGYTF. The chain couples TRBV5-8 to TRBJ1-2, with 11 nucleotides matching TRBD1. This CDR3 region has 15 residues. V was clipped by 2 bases and J by 4 bases; unmatched bases: 4. CDR1 SGHTS and CDR2 YDEGEE come from the germline V gene.

CDR3 DNA sequence: TGCGCCAGCAGCTTGGTCCCCGGCCAAGAGACCCAGTACTTC. This encodes CASSLVPGQETQYF. This chain uses TRBV5-1 with TRBJ2-5; D is uncertain. Germline CDR1 reads SGHRS; CDR2 reads YFSETQ. CDR3 length: 14 amino acids. V was trimmed by 0 bases and J by 1 base, leaving 7 bases between them. Variable domain in full (rest from reference TRBV5-1 and TRBJ2-5): KAGVTQTPRYLIKTRGQQVTLSCSPISGHRSVSWYQQTPGQGLQFLFEYFSETQRNKGNFPGRFSGRQFSNSRSEMNVSTLELGDSALYLCASSLVPGQETQYFGPGTRLLVL.

The V and J genes are TRBV5-1 and TRBJ1-2, with TRBD1 identical over 10 bases. The CDR3 runs 14 residues. V lost 0 bases, J lost 6 bases, and 2 bases stayed unmatched. CDR1 SGHRS and CDR2 YFSETQ come from the germline V gene. CDR3 region: CASSLGDRGDGYTF. As DNA, the CDR3 is TGCGCCAGCAGCTTGGGGGACAGGGGAGATGGCTACACCTTC.

This clone was counted between two and nine times. The V gene is TRBV5-1, the J gene TRBJ1-3, with unresolved D. Looked up from germline, CDR1 is SGHRS and CDR2 is YFSETQ. V lost 4 bases, J lost 0 bases, and 5 bases lay in between. This CDR3 is built from 13 residues. The CDR3 loop reads CASSTSSGNTIYF. DNA of the CDR3: TGCGCCAGCAGCACCAGCTCTGGAAACACCATATATTTT.

The V call is TRBV19, the J call TRBJ2-3; the D is unclear. The length of the CDR3 is 14 residues. V was shortened by 3 bases and J by 0 bases, with 7 bases between the two germline ends. CDR1 is LNHDA, CDR2 SQIVND, per germline (reference sequence). In DNA form, the CDR3 reads TGTGCCAGTAGTATTCGCGGTAGCACAGATACGCAGTATTTT. This translates into CASSIRGSTDTQYF. The complete variable domain, with remaining parts taken from reference TRBV19 and TRBJ2-3, reads DGGITQSPKYLFRKEGQNVTLSCEQNLNHDAMYWYRQDPGQGLRLIYYSQIVNDFQKGDIAEGYSVSREKKESFPLTVTSAQKNPTAFYLCASSIRGSTDTQYFGPGTRLTVL.

This clone was seen a single time. This sequence joins TRBV11-3 and TRBJ2-7, with 7 bases lining up with TRBD1. Trimming took 5 bases from V and 3 from J; bases not matched to a gene: 10. Germline lookup yields CDR1 SGHNT and CDR2 YENEEA. This CDR3 has 15 amino acids. The CDR3 region is CASSTYRGPIYEQYF. The CDR3 DNA follows: TGTGCCAGCAGCACATACAGGGGTCCCATCTACGAGCAGTACTTC.

This clone was seen just once. The V and J genes are TRBV19 and TRBJ2-1; perhaps TRBD2 as D (7 bases). Germline V lookup: CDR1 LNHDA, CDR2 SQIVND (reference sequence). Trimming took 7 bases from V and 5 from J, leaving 15 bases between them. The CDR3 is made up of 14 amino acids. CDR3 in DNA: TGTGCCAGTACCTCGTGGGGGGGGCACAATGAGCAGTTCTTC. Protein product: CASTSWGGHNEQFF.

CDR3 DNA sequence: TGCGCCAGCAGCTTATCCGGCGGGGGCAACTCCTACGAGCAGTACTTC. This sequence encodes CASSLSGGGNSYEQYF. The chain recombines TRBV5-1 with TRBJ2-7; a possible D gene is TRBD2 (7 bases). CDR1 is SGHRS, CDR2 YFSETQ, per germline. V gave up 2 bases and J gave up 0 bases, with 15 bases separating them. The CDR3 loop spans 16 amino acids.

The gene calls are TRBV5-5 and TRBJ1-5, with a tentative D call TRBD1 (5 bases). Per germline, CDR1 SGHKS and CDR2 YYEKEE (reference sequence). The V end lost 2 bases, the J end lost 2 bases, and 5 bases lay between the germline ends. The CDR3 runs to 13 residues. CDR3 residues: CASSLQGNQPQHF. In nucleotides, the CDR3 is TGTGCCAGCAGCTTACAGGGCAATCAGCCCCAGCATTTT.

V gene TRBV19 combines with J gene TRBJ2-5, with a weak D call TRBD2 (5 bases). Trimming removed 5 bases from V and 8 bases from J, with 12 bases in between. The germline CDR1 and CDR2 sequences are LNHDA and SQIVND (reference sequence). The CDR3 loop spans 12 amino acids. Here the CDR3 DNA reads TGTGCCAGTAGTCTAACTAGAGGCACCCAGTACTTC. It encodes CASSLTRGTQYF.

This clone was recorded once. The chain couples TRBV11-2 to TRBJ1-2; D gene ambiguous. The CDR3 is made up of 15 amino acids. Germline CDR1 reads SGHAT; CDR2 reads FQNNGV. Deletions cut 5 bases from V and 8 bases from J, with 21 bases between. Written as DNA, the CDR3 is TGTGCCAGCAGCCCACCCTCGGGCCAAGCGGTAGGCTACACCTTC. It translates to CASSPPSGQAVGYTF. Drawing the rest from reference TRBV11-2 and TRBJ1-2, the complete variable domain is EAGVAQSPRYKIIEKRQSVAFWCNPISGHATLYWYQQILGQGPKLLIQFQNNGVVDDSQLPKDRFSAERLKGVDSTLKIQPAKLEDSAVYLCASSPPSGQAVGYTFGSGTRLTVV.

The V gene is TRBV6-5, the J gene TRBJ1-1; D is ambiguous. The length of the CDR3 is 11 residues. Germline-derived CDR1 and CDR2 are MNHEY and SVGAGI. Trimming removed 6 bases at V and 7 bases at J, with 9 bases between. The CDR3 sequence: CASSRGIEAFF. In DNA, the CDR3 is TGTGCCAGCAGCCGAGGGATTGAAGCTTTCTTT.